This T cell receptor (beta chain) was sequenced for a study of cytomegalovirus exposure and HLA in healthy donors. Vbeta (60) and Jbeta (13) primers were used in the PCR. The table came from immunoSEQ multiplex PCR; TCRdb's copy has only in-frame clones and leaves some out. The sample contains about 160,000 clones, about four fifths of which appear only once. Trimming shortened V by 5 bases and J by 5 bases, and 18 bases separated the two germline ends. The length of the CDR3 is 15 residues. Germline-derived CDR1 and CDR2 are SGHTA and FQGNSA. In its sample, this clone was seen a few times. The antigen is unknown. Study-wide results and caveats: Owing to their indistinguishability, certain V segments, notably TRBV6-2 and TRBV6-3, were excluded. For most TCR sequences rarity was the rule, although some public TCRs occurred in many donors.

The origin of this receptor is a woman aged 30 to 39 in good health and CMV-seropositive. The sequenced sample was PBMCs. The V gene is TRBV7-2, the J gene TRBJ1-1; TRBD1 is a possible D gene (6 bases). The CDR3, as DNA: TGTGCCAGCAGCCTCGGCGAAGGGGGAAGGACTGAAGCTTTCTTT. This translates into CASSLGEGGRTEAFF.